The following is a T cell receptor (beta chain) sequence with its context. The target antigen is unknown. The sample is drawn from a study of beta chain features in type 1 diabetes. Background on the study: When patients were set against healthy donors, age, gender and cell yields were similar. Regarding the study as a whole: The analysis here could not establish whether HLA type shapes TCRB rearrangement. Naive, central memory and Treg TCRB repertoires seemed to resemble each other more closely in patients than they did in healthy donors.

Germline CDR1 is SGDLS and CDR2 is YYNGEE. The CDR3 is made up of 15 amino acids. V lost 1 base to trimming and J lost 5 bases, with 15 bases between them. Reverse transcribing all isolated RNA meant expressed TCRB transcripts were sequenced. Profiling relied on immunoSEQ multiplex PCR, and the TCRdb table lists in-frame clones only, not all of them. The repertoire holds 970,000 or so clones, 15% to 20% seen once, with 0.023% in the top ten. The chain is built from TRBV9 and TRBJ2-5, with D hard to call. The TCR was taken from a woman aged 18-29 years in good health. Sequenced input: naive CD4+ T cells from blood. In DNA, the CDR3 is TGTGCCAGCAGCGTAAACGGGTTAGGCCCGGAGACCCAGTACTTC. It specifies CASSVNGLGPETQYF.